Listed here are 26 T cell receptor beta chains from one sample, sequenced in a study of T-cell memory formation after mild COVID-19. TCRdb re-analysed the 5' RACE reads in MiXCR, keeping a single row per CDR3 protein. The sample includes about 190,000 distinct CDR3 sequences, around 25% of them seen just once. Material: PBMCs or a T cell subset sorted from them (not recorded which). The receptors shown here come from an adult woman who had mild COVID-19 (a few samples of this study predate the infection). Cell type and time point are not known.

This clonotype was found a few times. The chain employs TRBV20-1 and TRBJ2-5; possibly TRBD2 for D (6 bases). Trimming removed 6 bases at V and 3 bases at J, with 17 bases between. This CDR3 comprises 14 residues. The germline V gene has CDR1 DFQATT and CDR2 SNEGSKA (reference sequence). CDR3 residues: CSAEEGWSEETQYF. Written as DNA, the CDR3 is TGCAGTGCCGAGGAGGGATGGAGCGAAGAGACCCAGTACTTC.

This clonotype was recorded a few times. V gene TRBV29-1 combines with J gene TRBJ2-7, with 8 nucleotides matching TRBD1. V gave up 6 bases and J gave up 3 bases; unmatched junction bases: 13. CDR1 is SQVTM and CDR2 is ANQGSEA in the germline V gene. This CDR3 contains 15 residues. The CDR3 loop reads CSVSLRDRTVYEQYF. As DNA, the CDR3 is TGCAGCGTCAGCCTCCGGGACAGGACGGTCTACGAGCAGTACTTC.

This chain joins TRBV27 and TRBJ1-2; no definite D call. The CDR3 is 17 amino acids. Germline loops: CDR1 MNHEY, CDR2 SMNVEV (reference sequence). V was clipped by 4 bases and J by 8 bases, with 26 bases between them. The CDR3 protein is CASSSSPLRASTRGYTF. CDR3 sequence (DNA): TGTGCCAGCAGTTCCTCTCCCCTTAGGGCTTCCACGAGAGGCTACACCTTC.

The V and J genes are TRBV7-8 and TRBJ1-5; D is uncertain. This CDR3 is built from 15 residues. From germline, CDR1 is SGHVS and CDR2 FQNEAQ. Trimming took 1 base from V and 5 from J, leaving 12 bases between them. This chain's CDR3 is CASSLVAGGDQPQHF. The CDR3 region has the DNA TGTGCCAGCAGCTTAGTCGCGGGCGGGGATCAGCCCCAGCATTTT.

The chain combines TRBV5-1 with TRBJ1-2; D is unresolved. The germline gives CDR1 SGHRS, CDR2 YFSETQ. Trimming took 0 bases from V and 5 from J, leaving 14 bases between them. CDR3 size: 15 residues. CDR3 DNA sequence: TGCGCCAGCAGCTTGGTACGGGATTCGGGATATGGCTACACCTTC. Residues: CASSLVRDSGYGYTF.

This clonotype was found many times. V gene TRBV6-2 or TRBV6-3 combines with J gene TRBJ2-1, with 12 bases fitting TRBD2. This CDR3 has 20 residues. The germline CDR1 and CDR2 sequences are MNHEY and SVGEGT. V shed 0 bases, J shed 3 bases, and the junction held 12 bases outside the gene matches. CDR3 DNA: TGTGCCAGCAGTTACTCTTCTAGCGGGGGGGCCGAGGGAGGCTACAATGAGCAGTTCTTC. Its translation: CASSYSSSGGAEGGYNEQFF.

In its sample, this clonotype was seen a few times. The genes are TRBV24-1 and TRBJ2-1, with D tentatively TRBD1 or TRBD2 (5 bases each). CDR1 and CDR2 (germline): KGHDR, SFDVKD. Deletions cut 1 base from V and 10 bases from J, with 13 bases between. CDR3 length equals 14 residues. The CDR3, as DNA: TGTGCCACCAGTGATTTCGGTGTGGGACCAGAGCAGTTCTTC. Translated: CATSDFGVGPEQFF.

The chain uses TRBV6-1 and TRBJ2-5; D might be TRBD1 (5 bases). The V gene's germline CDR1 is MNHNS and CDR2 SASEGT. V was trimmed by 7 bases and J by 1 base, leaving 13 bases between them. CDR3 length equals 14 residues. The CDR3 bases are TGTGCCAGCATGCAGGGCCGGGCCCAAGAGACCCAGTACTTC. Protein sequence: CASMQGRAQETQYF.

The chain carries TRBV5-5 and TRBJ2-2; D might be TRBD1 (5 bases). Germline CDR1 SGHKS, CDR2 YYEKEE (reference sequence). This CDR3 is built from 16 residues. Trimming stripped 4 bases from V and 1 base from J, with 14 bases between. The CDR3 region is CASSPGRQLNTGELFF. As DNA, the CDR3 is TGTGCCAGCAGCCCAGGAAGACAGCTGAACACCGGGGAGCTGTTTTTT.

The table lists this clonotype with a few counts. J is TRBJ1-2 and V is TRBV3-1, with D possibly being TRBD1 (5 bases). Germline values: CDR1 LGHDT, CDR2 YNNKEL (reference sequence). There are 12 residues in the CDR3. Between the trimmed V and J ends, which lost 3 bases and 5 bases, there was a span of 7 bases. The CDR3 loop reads CASSQTAYGYTF. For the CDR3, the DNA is TGTGCCAGCAGCCAGACAGCTTATGGCTACACCTTC.

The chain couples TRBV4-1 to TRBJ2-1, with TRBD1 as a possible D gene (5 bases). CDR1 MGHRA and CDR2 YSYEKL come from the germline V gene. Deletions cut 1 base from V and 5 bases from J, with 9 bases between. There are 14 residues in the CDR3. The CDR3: CASSQVGRNNEQFF. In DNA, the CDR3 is TGCGCCAGCAGCCAAGTGGGGCGGAACAATGAGCAGTTCTTC.

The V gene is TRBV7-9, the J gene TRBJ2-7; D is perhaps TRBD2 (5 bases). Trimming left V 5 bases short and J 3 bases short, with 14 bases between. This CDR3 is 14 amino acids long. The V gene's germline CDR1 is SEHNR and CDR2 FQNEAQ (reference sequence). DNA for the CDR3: TGTGCCAGCAGCCCCTCGGGGAGTGGCTACGAGCAGTACTTC. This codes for CASSPSGSGYEQYF.

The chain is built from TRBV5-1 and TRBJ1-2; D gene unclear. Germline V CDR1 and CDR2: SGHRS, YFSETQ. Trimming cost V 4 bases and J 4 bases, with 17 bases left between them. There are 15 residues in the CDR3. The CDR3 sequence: CASSPAEVRSYGYTF. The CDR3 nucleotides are TGCGCCAGCAGCCCCGCCGAGGTGAGGAGCTATGGCTACACCTTC.

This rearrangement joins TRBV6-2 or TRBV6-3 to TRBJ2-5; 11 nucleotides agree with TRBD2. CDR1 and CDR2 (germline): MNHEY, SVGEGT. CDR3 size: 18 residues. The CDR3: CAISGRVLAGVSQETQYF. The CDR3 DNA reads TGTGCAATCAGCGGGCGAGTACTAGCGGGAGTCTCTCAAGAGACCCAGTACTTC.

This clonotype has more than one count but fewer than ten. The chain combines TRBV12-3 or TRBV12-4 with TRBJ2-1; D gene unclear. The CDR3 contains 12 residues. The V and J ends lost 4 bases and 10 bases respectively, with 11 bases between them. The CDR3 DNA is TGTGCCAGCAGTTCCCGGGTAGGAGAGCAGTTCTTC. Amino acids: CASSSRVGEQFF.

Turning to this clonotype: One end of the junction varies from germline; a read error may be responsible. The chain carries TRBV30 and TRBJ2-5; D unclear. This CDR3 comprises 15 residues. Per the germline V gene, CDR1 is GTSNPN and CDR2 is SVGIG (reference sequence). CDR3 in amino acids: CAWSGVGRNQENQYF. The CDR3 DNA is TGTGCCTGGAGTGGGGTGGGCAGGAACCAAGAGAACCAGTACTTC.

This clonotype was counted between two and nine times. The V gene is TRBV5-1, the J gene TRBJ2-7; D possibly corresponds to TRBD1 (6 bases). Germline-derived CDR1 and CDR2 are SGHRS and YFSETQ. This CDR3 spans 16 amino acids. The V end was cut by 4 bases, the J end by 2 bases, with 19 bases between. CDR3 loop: CASSAQISGHTYEQYF. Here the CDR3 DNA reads TGCGCCAGCAGCGCACAAATATCGGGACATACCTACGAGCAGTACTTC.

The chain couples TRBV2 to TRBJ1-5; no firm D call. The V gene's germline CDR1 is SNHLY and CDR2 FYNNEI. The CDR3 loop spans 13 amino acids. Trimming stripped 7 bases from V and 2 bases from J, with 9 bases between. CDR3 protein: CASTRSGNQPQHF. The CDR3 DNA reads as TGTGCCAGCACTCGGTCCGGCAATCAGCCCCAGCATTTT.

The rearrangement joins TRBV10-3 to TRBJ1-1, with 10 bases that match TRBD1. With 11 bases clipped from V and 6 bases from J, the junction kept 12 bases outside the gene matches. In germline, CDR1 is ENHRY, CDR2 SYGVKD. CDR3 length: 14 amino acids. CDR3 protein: CAAQTGGAGAEAFF. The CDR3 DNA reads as TGTGCCGCCCAGACAGGGGGCGCGGGCGCTGAAGCTTTCTTT.

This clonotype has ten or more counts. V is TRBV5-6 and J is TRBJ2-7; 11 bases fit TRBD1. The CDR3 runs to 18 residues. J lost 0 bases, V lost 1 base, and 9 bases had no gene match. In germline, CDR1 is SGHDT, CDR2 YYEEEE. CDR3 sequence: CASSLWGQGVPSSYEQYF. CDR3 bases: TGTGCCAGCAGCTTGTGGGGACAGGGGGTCCCAAGCTCCTACGAGCAGTACTTC.

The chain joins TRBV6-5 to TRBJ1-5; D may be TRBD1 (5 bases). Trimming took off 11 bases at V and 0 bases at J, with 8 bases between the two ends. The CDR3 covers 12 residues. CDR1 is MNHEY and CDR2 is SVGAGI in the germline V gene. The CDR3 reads CAGADSNQPQHF. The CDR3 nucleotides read TGTGCCGGGGCGGATAGCAATCAGCCCCAGCATTTT.

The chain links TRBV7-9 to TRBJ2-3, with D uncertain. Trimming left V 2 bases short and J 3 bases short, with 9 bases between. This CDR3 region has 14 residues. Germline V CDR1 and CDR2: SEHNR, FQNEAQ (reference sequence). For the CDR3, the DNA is TGTGCCAGCAGCTTACAGAGAACTACAGATACGCAGTATTTT. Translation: CASSLQRTTDTQYF.

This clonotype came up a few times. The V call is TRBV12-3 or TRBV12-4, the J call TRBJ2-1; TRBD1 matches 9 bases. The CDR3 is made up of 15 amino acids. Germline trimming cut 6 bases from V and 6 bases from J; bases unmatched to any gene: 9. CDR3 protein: CASSQPGTGTNEQFF. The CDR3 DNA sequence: TGTGCCAGCAGCCAACCCGGGACAGGGACCAATGAGCAGTTCTTC.

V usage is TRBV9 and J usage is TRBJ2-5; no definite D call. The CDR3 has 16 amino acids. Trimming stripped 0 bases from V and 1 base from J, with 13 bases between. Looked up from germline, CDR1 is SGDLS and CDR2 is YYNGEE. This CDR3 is CASSVDLSVSQETQYF. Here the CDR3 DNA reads TGTGCCAGCAGCGTAGATCTCTCGGTATCCCAAGAGACCCAGTACTTC.

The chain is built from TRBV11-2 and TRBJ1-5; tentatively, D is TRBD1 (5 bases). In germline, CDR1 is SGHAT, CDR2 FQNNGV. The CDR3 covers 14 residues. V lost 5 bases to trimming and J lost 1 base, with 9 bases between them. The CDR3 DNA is TGTGCCAGCAGCCCGGGACGGAGCAATCAGCCCCAGCATTTT. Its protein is CASSPGRSNQPQHF.

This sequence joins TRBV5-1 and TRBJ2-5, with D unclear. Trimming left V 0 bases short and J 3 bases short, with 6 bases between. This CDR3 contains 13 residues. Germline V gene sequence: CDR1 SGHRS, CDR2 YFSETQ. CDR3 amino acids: CASSLEYEETQYF. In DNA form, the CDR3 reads TGCGCCAGCAGCTTGGAATATGAAGAGACCCAGTACTTC.